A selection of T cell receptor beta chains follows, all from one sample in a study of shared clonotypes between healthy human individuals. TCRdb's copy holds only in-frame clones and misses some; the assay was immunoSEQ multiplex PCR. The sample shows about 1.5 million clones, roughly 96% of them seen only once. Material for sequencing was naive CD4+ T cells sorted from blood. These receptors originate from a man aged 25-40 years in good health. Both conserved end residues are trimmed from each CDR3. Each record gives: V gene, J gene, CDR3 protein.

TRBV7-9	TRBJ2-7	ASSSGTVYEQY
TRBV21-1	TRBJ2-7	ASSKSIGTGATYEQY
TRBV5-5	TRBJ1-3	ASSLIPGDSGNTIY
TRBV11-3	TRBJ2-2	ASTNPGLAGGAGELF
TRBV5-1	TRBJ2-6	ASSLGAGSGANVLT
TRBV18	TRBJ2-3	ASSVAVIAGETDTQY
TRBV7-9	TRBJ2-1	ASSATGRGNNEQF
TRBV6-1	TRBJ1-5	ASSEIWTGLKGYSNQPQH
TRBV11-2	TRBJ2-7	ASSSDRWEQY
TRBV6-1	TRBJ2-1	ASSERAGEPHNEQF
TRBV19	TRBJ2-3	ASTALGTGHMRTQY
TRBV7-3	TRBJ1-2	ASSLTRGDPSSYT
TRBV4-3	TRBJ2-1	ASSQVPADEQF
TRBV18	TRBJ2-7	ASSPLGEGTYEQY
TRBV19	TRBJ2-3	ASSIALGPDTQY
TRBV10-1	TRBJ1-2	ASRTCGGTEDGYT
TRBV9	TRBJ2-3	ASSRTWTSGRRRGTDTQY
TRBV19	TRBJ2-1	ASSPGLAAESSYNEQF
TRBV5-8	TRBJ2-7	ASSPRREMLEQY
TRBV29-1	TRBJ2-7	SAAAGAYEQY
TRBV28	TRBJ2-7	ASSSPPGQGTYEQY
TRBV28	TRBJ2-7	ASSLLYTTYEQY
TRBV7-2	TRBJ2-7	ASSFEEWYEQY
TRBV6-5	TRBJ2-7	ASSAAHEQY
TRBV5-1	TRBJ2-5	ASSLVSLVETQY
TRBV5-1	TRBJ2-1	ASSLTPQEKTYNEQF
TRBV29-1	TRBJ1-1	SVEGIQNTEAF
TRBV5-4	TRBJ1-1	ASSSSINKNTEAF
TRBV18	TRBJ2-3	ASSPRTSGRTSTDTQY
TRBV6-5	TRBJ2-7	ASSPDRGRIYEQY
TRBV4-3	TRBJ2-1	ARVIAGVFKNEQF